This T cell receptor (beta chain) was observed in a study of T cells expressing NK-cell markers. From its re-call of the 5' RACE reads, TCRdb lists each CDR3 protein once, without DNA. In all, the sample yields some 280,000 distinct CDR3 sequences. Germline V gives CDR1 MGHRA, CDR2 YSYEKL. The CDR3 is 14 residues long. The receptor comes from a man aged 18 to 30 in good health. The specimen was blood T cells: a sorted CD56 or NKG2C T cell subset, CD4+ or CD8+ T cells, or bulk PBMC T cells (not recorded which). The chain combines TRBV4-1 with TRBJ1-5; TCRdb's D gene call, TRBD1, goes unchecked for lack of DNA. The CDR3 is CASSQDQGNQPQHF.